The TCR beta chain under discussion was sequenced for a study of blood T cell repertoires in COVID-19. Looking at the study overall: Some COVID-19 samples were acute and others convalescent; all came from the United States, Italy and Spain. The analysed material was cDNA or gDNA that came from T cells, B-cell-depleted T cells, or PBMCs.

Germline V gene data show CDR1 as GTSNPN and CDR2 as SVGIG (reference sequence). CDR3 length: 13 amino acids. Trimming left V 0 bases short and J 3 bases short, with 8 bases between. Allocation to cohorts depended on clinical history reported by the participants. In the original analysis: Quantification of nucleated cells was approximated via reference gene primer amplification. Method: immunoSEQ multiplex PCR; TCRdb's copy keeps in-frame clones and lacks some. From that table come the V and J calls and clone size; the DNA was used to work out D and trimming. The sample lists around 140,000 clones, roughly 85% occurring once.

The chain joins TRBV30 to TRBJ1-1; D possibly corresponds to TRBD1 (5 bases). The sequence came from a woman in her 50s who had recovered from COVID-19. Input material: PBMCs or T cells enriched from blood (not recorded which). CDR3 DNA: TGTGCCTGGAGTGTGCCAGGGCACACTGAAGCTTTCTTT. This encodes CAWSVPGHTEAFF.